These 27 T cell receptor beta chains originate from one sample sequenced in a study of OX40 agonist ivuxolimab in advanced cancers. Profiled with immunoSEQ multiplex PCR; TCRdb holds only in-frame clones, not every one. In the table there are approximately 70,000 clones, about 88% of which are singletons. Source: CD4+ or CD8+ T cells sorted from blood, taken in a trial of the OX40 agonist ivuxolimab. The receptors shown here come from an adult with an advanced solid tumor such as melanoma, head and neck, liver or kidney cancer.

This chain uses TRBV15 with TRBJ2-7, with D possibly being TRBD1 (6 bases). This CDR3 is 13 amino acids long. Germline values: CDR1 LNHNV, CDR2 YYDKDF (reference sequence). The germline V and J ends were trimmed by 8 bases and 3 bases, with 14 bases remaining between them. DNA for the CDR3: TGTGCCACCGACAGGCAAGGGGACTACGAGCAGTACTTC. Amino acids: CATDRQGDYEQYF.

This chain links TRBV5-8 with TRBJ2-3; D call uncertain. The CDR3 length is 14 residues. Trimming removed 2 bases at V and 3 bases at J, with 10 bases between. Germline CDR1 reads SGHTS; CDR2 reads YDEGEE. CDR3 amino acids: CASSLDSATDTQYF. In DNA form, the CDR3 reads TGTGCCAGCAGCTTAGACTCAGCGACAGATACGCAGTATTTT.

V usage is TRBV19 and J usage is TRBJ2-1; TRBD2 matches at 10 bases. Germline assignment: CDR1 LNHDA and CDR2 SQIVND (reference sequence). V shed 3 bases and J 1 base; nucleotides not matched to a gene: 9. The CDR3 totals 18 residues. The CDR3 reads CASSIQREGPFSYNEQFF. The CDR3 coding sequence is TGTGCCAGTAGTATCCAGCGGGAGGGCCCCTTTTCCTACAATGAGCAGTTCTTC.

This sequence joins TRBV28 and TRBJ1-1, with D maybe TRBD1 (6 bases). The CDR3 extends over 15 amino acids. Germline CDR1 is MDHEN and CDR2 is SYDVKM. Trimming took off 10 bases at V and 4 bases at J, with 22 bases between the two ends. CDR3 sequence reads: CATVPTGGRGTEAFF. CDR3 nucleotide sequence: TGTGCCACCGTTCCGACGGGGGGCCGGGGCACTGAAGCTTTCTTT.

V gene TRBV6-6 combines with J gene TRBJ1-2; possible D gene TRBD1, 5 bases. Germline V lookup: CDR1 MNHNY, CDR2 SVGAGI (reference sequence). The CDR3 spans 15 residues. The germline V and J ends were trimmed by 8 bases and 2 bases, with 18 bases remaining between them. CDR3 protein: CASRLPTTANYGYTF. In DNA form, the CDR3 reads TGTGCCAGCCGACTCCCGACGACAGCAAACTATGGCTACACCTTC.

The CDR3 loop is CAIFGGGYTF. CDR3 DNA: TGTGCCATCTTTGGTGGGGGCTACACCTTC. The gene calls are TRBV10-3 and TRBJ1-2; D remains ambiguous. Trimming took 8 bases from V and 8 from J, leaving 9 bases between them. CDR1 and CDR2 (germline): ENHRY, SYGVKD. This CDR3 region has 10 residues.

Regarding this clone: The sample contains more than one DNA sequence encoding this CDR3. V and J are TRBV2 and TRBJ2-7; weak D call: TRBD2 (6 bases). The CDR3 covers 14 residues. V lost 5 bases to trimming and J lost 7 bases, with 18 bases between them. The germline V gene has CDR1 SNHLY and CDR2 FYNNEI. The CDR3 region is CASSLGRGGREQYF. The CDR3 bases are TGTGCCAGCAGTCTCGGACGGGGTGGGAGGGAGCAGTACTTC.

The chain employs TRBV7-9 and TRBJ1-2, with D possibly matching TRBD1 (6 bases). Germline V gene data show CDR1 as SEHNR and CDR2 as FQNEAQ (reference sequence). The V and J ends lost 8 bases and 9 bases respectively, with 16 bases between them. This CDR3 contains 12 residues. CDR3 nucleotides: TGTGCCAGCGCTACCCAACAGGGAAGCTACACCTTC. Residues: CASATQQGSYTF.

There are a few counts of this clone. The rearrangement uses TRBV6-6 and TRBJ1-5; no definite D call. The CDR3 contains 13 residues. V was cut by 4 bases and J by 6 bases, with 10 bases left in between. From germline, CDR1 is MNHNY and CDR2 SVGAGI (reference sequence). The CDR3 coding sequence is TGTGCCAGCAGTTCTGGCAACATTCAGCCCCAGCATTTT. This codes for CASSSGNIQPQHF.

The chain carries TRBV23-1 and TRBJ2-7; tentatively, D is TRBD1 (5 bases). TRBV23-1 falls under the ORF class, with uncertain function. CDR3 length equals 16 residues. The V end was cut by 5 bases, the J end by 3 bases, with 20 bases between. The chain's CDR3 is CASSSHRPRQLYEQYF. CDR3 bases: TGCGCCAGCAGTTCCCACCGCCCTCGACAGCTCTACGAGCAGTACTTC.

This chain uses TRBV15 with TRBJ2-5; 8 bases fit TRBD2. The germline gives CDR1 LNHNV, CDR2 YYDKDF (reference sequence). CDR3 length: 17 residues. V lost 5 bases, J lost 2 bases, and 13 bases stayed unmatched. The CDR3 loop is CATSAGLAFTVQETQYF. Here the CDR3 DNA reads TGTGCCACCAGCGCCGGACTAGCCTTCACGGTGCAAGAGACCCAGTACTTC.

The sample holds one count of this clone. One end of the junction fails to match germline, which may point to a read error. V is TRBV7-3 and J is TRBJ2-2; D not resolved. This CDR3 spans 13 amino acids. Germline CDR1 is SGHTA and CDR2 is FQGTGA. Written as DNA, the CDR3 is TGTGCCAGCAGCCTAACGGACACCGGGGAGCTGTTTTTT. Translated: CASSLTDTGELFF.

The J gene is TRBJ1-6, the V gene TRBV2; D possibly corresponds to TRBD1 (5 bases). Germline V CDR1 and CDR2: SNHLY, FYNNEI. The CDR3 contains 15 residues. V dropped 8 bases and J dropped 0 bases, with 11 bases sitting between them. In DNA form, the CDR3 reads TGTGCCAGCGGTCGGGGGAGCTCCTATAATTCACCCCTCCACTTT. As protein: CASGRGSSYNSPLHF.

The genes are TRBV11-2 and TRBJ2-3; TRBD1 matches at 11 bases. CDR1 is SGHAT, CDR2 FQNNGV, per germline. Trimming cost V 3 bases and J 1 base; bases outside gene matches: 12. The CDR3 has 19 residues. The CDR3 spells CASSFATGQGVGRTDTQYF. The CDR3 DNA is TGTGCCAGCAGCTTCGCGACGGGACAGGGGGTCGGTCGCACAGATACGCAGTATTTT.

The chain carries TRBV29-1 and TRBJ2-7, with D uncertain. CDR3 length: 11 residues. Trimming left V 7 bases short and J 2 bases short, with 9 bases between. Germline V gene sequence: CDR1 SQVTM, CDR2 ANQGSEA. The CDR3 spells CSAAEPYEQYF. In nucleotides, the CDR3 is TGCAGCGCGGCGGAACCCTACGAGCAGTACTTC.

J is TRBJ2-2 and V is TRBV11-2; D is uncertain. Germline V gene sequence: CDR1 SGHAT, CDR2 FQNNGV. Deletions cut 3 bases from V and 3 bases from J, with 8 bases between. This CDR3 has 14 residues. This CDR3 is CASSFLADTGELFF. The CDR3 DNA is TGTGCCAGCAGCTTTTTGGCCGACACCGGGGAGCTGTTTTTT.

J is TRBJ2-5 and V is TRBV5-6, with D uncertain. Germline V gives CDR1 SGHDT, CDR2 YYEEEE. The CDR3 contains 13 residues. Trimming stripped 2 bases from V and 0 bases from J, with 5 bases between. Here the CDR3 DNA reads TGTGCCAGCAGCTTAGCTAACCAAGAGACCCAGTACTTC. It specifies CASSLANQETQYF. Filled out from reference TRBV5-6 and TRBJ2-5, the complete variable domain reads DAGVTQSPTHLIKTRGQQVTLRCSPKSGHDTVSWYQQALGQGPQFIFQYYEEEERQRGNFPDRFSGHQFPNYSSELNVNALLLGDSALYLCASSLANQETQYFGPGTRLLVL.

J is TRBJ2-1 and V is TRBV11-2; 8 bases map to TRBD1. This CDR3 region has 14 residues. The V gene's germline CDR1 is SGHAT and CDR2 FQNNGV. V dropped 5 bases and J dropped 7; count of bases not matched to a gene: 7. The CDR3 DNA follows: TGTGCCAGCAGCCCCCGGACAGGGCCGAATGAGCAGTTCTTC. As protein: CASSPRTGPNEQFF.

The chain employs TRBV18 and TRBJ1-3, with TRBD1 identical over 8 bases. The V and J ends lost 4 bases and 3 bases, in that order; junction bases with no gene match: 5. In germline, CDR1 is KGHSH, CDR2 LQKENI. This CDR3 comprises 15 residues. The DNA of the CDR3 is TGTGCCAGCTCACGCGGACAGGGTGTTGGAAACACCATATATTTT. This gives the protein CASSRGQGVGNTIYF.

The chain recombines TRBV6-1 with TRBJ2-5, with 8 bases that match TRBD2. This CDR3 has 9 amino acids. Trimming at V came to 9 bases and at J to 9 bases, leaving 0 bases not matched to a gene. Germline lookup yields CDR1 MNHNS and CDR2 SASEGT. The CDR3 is CASSGAQYF. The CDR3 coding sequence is TGTGCCAGTAGCGGGGCCCAGTACTTC.

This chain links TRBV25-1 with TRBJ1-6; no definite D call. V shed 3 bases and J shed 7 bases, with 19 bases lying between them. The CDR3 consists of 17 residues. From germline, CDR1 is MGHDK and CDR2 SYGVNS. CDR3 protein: CASSDWWEAIWNSPLHF. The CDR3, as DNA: TGTGCCAGCAGTGATTGGTGGGAGGCCATCTGGAATTCACCCCTCCACTTT.

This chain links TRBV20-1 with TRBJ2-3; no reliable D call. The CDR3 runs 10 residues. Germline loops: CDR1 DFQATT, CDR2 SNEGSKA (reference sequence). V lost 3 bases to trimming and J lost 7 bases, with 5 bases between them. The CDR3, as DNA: TGCAGTGCTAGGAGCCATACGCAGTATTTT. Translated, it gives CSARSHTQYF.

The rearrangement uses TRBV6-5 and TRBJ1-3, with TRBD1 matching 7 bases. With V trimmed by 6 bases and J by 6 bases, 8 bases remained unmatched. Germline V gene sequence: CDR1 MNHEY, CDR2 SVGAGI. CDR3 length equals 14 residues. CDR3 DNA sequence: TGTGCCAGCAGCTCCGGGACAGCGGTAAACACCATATATTTT. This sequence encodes CASSSGTAVNTIYF.

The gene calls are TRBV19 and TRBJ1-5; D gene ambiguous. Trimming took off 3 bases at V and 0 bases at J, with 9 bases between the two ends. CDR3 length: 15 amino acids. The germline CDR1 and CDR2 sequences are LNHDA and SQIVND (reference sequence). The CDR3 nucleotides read TGTGCCAGTAGTATGATGTTCGATAGCAATCAGCCCCAGCATTTT. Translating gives CASSMMFDSNQPQHF.

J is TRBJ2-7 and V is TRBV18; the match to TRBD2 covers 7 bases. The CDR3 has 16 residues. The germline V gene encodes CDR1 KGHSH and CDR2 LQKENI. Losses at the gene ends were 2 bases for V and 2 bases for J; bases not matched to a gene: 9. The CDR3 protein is CASSPSGRGSTYEQYF. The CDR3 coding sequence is TGTGCCAGCTCACCATCGGGGCGGGGGAGTACCTACGAGCAGTACTTC.

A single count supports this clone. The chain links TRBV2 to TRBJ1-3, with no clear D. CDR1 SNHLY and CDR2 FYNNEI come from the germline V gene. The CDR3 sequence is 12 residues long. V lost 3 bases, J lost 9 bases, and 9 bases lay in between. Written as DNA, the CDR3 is TGTGCCAGCAGTGAGAGGGAAAGCACCATATATTTT. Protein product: CASSERESTIYF.

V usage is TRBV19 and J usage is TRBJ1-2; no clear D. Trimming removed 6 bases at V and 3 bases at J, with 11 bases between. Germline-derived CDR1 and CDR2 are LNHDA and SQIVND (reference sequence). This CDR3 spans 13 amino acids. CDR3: CASSPKGDYGYTF. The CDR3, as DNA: TGTGCCAGTAGCCCCAAGGGCGACTATGGCTACACCTTC.